One sample yielded the 2 T cell receptor beta chains listed below, sequenced in a study of tumor-infiltrating lymphocytes in primary liver carcinoma. Co-extraction of both nucleic acids (RNA and DNA) used about 18-34 mg of unsorted bulk tissue. Starting material of about 480 ng total RNA yielded TCR beta cDNA via a constant-region primer. Slightly modified ARM-PCR, run as three nested multiplex PCR rounds, produced the TCR beta libraries. Forward primers for TRBV1-TRBV30 and a C-beta reverse primer served the first two PCR rounds, at about 11 cycles each. TCRdb recomputed calls from the multiplex PCR reads with MiXCR, one row per CDR3 protein. The repertoire consists of under 200,000 distinct CDR3 sequences, with around four fifths occurring once and the leading ten covering over 15%. Sequenced input: tumor tissue from primary liver carcinoma. Every receptor here comes from a man aged 40-50 years with primary liver carcinoma and hepatitis B virus infection.

This clonotype was counted many times. The V and J genes are TRBV28 and TRBJ1-5; unclear D gene. Trimming stripped 4 bases from V and 11 bases from J, with 27 bases between. The length of the CDR3 is 17 residues. The germline CDR1 and CDR2 sequences are MDHEN and SYDVKM. The CDR3 reads CASSSRPGLGSLGTQHF. CDR3 nucleotides: TGTGCCAGCAGTTCTCGTCCTGGGCTCGGGAGCCTCGGGACCCAGCATTTT.

This clonotype was detected many times. The CDR3 loop is CASSLRSTNEKLFF. The CDR3 coding sequence is TGTGCCAGCAGTTTGAGGTCAACTAATGAAAAACTGTTTTTT. The chain is built from TRBV12-3 or TRBV12-4 and TRBJ1-4; D remains unclear. Trimming removed 3 bases at V and 0 bases at J, with 5 bases between. CDR3 length: 14 residues.